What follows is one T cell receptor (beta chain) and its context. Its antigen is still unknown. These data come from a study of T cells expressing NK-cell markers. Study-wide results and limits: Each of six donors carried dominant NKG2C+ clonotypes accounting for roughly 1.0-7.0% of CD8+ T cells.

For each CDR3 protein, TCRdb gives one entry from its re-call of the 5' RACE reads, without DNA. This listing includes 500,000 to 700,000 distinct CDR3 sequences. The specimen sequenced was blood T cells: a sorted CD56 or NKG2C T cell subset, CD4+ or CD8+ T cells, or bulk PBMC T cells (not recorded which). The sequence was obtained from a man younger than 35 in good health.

CDR3 protein: CASSEGFSADTQYF. This rearrangement joins TRBV6-1 to TRBJ2-3. The CDR3 covers 14 residues. Germline loops: CDR1 MNHNS, CDR2 SASEGT.